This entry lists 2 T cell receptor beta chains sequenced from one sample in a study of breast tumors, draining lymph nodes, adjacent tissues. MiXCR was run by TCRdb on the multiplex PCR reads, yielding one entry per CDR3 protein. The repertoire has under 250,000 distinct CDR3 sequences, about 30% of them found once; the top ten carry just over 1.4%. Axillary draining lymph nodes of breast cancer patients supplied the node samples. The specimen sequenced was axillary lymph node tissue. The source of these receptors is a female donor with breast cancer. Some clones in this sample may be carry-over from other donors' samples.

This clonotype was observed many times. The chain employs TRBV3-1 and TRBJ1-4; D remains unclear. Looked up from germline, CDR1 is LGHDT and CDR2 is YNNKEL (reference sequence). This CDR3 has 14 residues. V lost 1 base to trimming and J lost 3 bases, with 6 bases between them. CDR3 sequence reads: CASSQGVANEKLFF. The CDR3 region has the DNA TGTGCCAGCAGCCAAGGGGTGGCTAATGAAAAACTGTTTTTT.

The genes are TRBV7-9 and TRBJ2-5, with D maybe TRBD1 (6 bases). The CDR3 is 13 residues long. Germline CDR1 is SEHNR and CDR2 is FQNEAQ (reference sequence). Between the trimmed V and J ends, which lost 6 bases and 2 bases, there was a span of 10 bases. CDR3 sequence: CASRTDRQETQYF. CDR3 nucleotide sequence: TGTGCCAGCAGGACGGACAGACAAGAGACCCAGTACTTC.